What follows are 28 T cell receptor beta chains derived from one specimen sequenced in a study of blood T cells in healthy people across ages. The use of a sample-barcoded 5' primer and a J-beta primer mix characterized a second PCR of 7 to 11 cycles. One entry per CDR3 protein results from TCRdb running MiXCR on the 5' RACE reads. The sample lists about 1.1 million distinct CDR3 sequences, around two fifths occurring once. The sequenced sample consisted of blood. Receptors originate from a young man in good health.

This clonotype came up a few times. The chain links TRBV5-1 to TRBJ1-5; weak D call: TRBD1 (6 bases). This CDR3 contains 14 residues. CDR1 and CDR2 (germline): SGHRS, YFSETQ. Trimming removed 1 base from V and 6 bases from J, with 11 bases in between. This CDR3 reads CASSLPGAGQPQHF. CDR3 nucleotides: TGCGCCAGCAGCTTGCCAGGGGCAGGTCAGCCCCAGCATTTT.

The V call is TRBV7-9, the J call TRBJ1-4; D gene uncertain. The CDR3 consists of 15 residues. CDR1 and CDR2 from the germline V gene are SEHNR and FQNEAQ (reference sequence). With 5 bases removed from V and 2 bases from J, the gap between germline ends came to 12 bases. The CDR3 loop is CASSPFGGTNEKLFF. In DNA form, the CDR3 reads TGTGCCAGCAGCCCCTTTGGAGGGACTAATGAAAAACTGTTTTTT.

The chain employs TRBV27 and TRBJ2-3, with a tentative D call TRBD2 (5 bases). The CDR3 is made up of 15 amino acids. Per germline, CDR1 MNHEY and CDR2 SMNVEV (reference sequence). The ends were cut back, 6 bases at V and 6 bases at J, with 19 bases in the middle. The CDR3 bases are TGTGCCAGCAGCGGACTTTCCCCTTCTGTGGATACGCAGTATTTT. This translates into CASSGLSPSVDTQYF.

This clonotype was observed a few times. The rearrangement links TRBV20-1 to TRBJ1-4; 7 bases agree with TRBD1. V was pared by 0 bases and J by 6 bases, with 7 bases of the junction left unmatched. From germline, CDR1 is DFQATT and CDR2 SNEGSKA (reference sequence). The CDR3 runs to 15 residues. The CDR3 spells CSARDLRGPDEKLFF. DNA for the CDR3: TGCAGTGCTAGAGATCTTAGGGGGCCGGATGAAAAACTGTTTTTT.

This clonotype came up a few times. This chain uses TRBV5-1 with TRBJ2-5; D remains ambiguous. The better agreement between TRBJ2-1 and the DNA end casts doubt on the J call. The CDR3 is made up of 13 amino acids. Germline V gene sequence: CDR1 SGHRS, CDR2 YFSETQ. The CDR3 sequence is CASSSPDQETQFF. DNA of the CDR3: TGCGCCAGCAGCTCCCCGGACCAAGAGACCCAGTTCTTC.

This clonotype was observed a few times. The V and J genes are TRBV20-1 and TRBJ2-7, with D unresolved. CDR1 and CDR2 from the germline V gene are DFQATT and SNEGSKA (reference sequence). This CDR3 spans 14 amino acids. The V end lost 6 bases, the J end lost 0 bases, and 15 bases lay between the germline ends. As DNA, the CDR3 is TGCAGTGCCCACCACGGCCAGAGCTCCTACGAGCAGTACTTC. This encodes CSAHHGQSSYEQYF.

The table lists this clonotype with a few counts. The rearrangement joins TRBV5-1 to TRBJ2-1; TRBD1 aligns across 10 bases. The length of the CDR3 is 13 residues. Germline V gene sequence: CDR1 SGHRS, CDR2 YFSETQ. J was trimmed by 8 bases and V by 2 bases; bases with no gene match: 1. This CDR3 is CASSLGQGDEQFF. The CDR3 DNA is TGCGCCAGCAGCTTAGGACAGGGGGATGAGCAGTTCTTC.

The V and J genes are TRBV10-3 and TRBJ1-3; D gene ambiguous. Germline CDR1 reads ENHRY; CDR2 reads SYGVKD. The V gene lost 10 bases and the J gene lost 0 bases, with 16 bases spanning the gap. The CDR3 is 15 residues long. The DNA for the CDR3 is TGTGCCACCTTTAATAAGGTCCTCTCTGGAAACACCATATATTTT. Encoded protein: CATFNKVLSGNTIYF.

The chain joins TRBV10-3 to TRBJ1-1, with TRBD1 matching over 8 bases. The CDR3 has 14 amino acids. Germline CDR1 ENHRY, CDR2 SYGVKD. Unmatched junction bases numbered 9, after V lost 9 bases and J lost 3 bases. The CDR3 DNA reads TGTGCCATAGGAAACAGGGGGTCAGACACTGAAGCTTTCTTT. This gives the protein CAIGNRGSDTEAFF.

This clonotype has a handful of counts. The V call is TRBV27, the J call TRBJ1-2; 8 bases are a match to TRBD1. CDR3 length: 14 amino acids. With V trimmed by 5 bases and J by 6 bases, 8 bases remained unmatched. The V gene's germline CDR1 is MNHEY and CDR2 SMNVEV (reference sequence). CDR3 sequence (DNA): TGTGCCAGCAGTCCAAACAGGGGGTATGATGGCTACACCTTC. Translating gives CASSPNRGYDGYTF.

The chain has TRBV4-2 and TRBJ2-1; D is unclear. The germline V and J ends were trimmed by 1 base and 10 bases, with 11 bases remaining between them. Germline V gives CDR1 LGHNA, CDR2 YNFKEQ. The CDR3 is made up of 13 amino acids. The CDR3 sequence is CASSQALVGEQFF. The CDR3 nucleotides are TGTGCCAGCAGCCAAGCTCTGGTTGGAGAGCAGTTCTTC.

This clonotype was recorded at least ten times. The chain employs TRBV5-1 and TRBJ2-1; D gene unclear. This CDR3 has 14 amino acids. CDR1 and CDR2 (germline): SGHRS, YFSETQ. V shed 2 bases and J shed 5 bases, with 11 bases lying between them. CDR3 bases: TGCGCCAGCAGCTTCGTAGACCGGGACAATGAGCAGTTCTTC. This encodes CASSFVDRDNEQFF.

This sequence joins TRBV20-1 and TRBJ1-1; 10 nucleotides align to TRBD1. The ends lost 0 bases at V and 0 bases at J; junction bases unmatched: 7. The CDR3 loop spans 17 amino acids. Germline loops: CDR1 DFQATT, CDR2 SNEGSKA (reference sequence). CDR3 DNA: TGCAGTGCTAGAGAGCTGACCGGGACAGGGGTGAACACTGAAGCTTTCTTT. Translation gives CSARELTGTGVNTEAFF.

The chain recombines TRBV27 with TRBJ2-5; D may be TRBD1 (5 bases). V lost 6 bases and J 1 base, leaving 9 bases between the germline ends. Germline V CDR1 and CDR2: MNHEY, SMNVEV (reference sequence). The CDR3 runs to 13 residues. The CDR3 region is CASRGPTQETQYF. The CDR3 DNA is TGTGCCAGCAGGGGGCCTACCCAAGAGACCCAGTACTTC.

The rearrangement uses TRBV12-5 and TRBJ1-1, with 8 bases fitting TRBD1. V trimming: 5 bases; J trimming: 3 bases; junction bases outside the gene matches: 5. The CDR3 has 14 residues. From germline, CDR1 is LGHNT and CDR2 FRNRAP. Here the CDR3 reads CASGRSGGHTEAFF. CDR3 bases: TGTGCTAGTGGTCGGTCAGGGGGCCACACTGAAGCTTTCTTT.

The chain employs TRBV3-1 and TRBJ1-2; D gene uncertain. The CDR3 spans 11 residues. Germline CDR1 and CDR2: LGHDT and YNNKEL (reference sequence). V shed 1 base and J shed 7 bases, with 4 bases lying between them. The CDR3 bases are TGTGCCAGCAGCCAAGGGGCTGGCTACACCTTC. It specifies CASSQGAGYTF.

The table lists this clonotype with a few counts. The J gene is TRBJ1-1, the V gene TRBV11-2; D gene uncertain. Trimming took off 5 bases at V and 8 bases at J, with 12 bases between the two ends. The germline CDR1 and CDR2 sequences are SGHAT and FQNNGV. The CDR3 has 12 residues. Here the CDR3 reads CASSPSRNEAFF. CDR3 nucleotides: TGTGCCAGCAGCCCTAGCCGGAACGAAGCTTTCTTT.

This clonotype came up many times. Here the CDR3 reads CASSLQRIYGYTF. CDR3 coding DNA: TGTGCCAGCAGTTTACAGAGGATCTATGGCTACACCTTC. This chain links TRBV12-3 or TRBV12-4 with TRBJ1-2; no reliable D call. Trimming removed 2 bases from V and 4 bases from J, with 8 bases in between. The CDR3 covers 13 residues.

The chain links TRBV20-1 to TRBJ1-2; D is possibly TRBD1 (6 bases). The ends were cut back, 0 bases at V and 4 bases at J, with 12 bases in the middle. CDR1 DFQATT and CDR2 SNEGSKA come from the germline V gene (reference sequence). The CDR3 loop spans 14 amino acids. CDR3 amino acids: CSARERGAIYGYTF. The CDR3 DNA follows: TGCAGTGCTAGAGAGAGGGGGGCGATCTATGGCTACACCTTC.

This chain uses TRBV25-1 with TRBJ1-2; the match to TRBD1 covers 10 bases. CDR3 size: 16 residues. The germline V gene has CDR1 MGHDK and CDR2 SYGVNS. V lost 1 base, J lost 4 bases, and 6 bases stayed unmatched. The CDR3 DNA follows: TGTGCCAGCAGTGAATGGGGACAGGGGAAGGGCTATGGCTACACCTTC. Amino acids: CASSEWGQGKGYGYTF.

This clonotype was found a few times. The rearrangement links TRBV5-5 to TRBJ2-5; D gene ambiguous. From germline, CDR1 is SGHKS and CDR2 YYEKEE (reference sequence). The germline V and J ends were trimmed by 4 bases and 5 bases, with 9 bases remaining between them. The CDR3 has 12 amino acids. The CDR3 loop reads CASSLSWETQYF. CDR3 sequence (DNA): TGTGCCAGCAGCCTTTCTTGGGAGACCCAGTACTTC.

This clonotype was recorded many times. V is TRBV4-2 and J is TRBJ1-6; D gene ambiguous. The CDR3 runs 12 residues. In germline, CDR1 is LGHNA, CDR2 YNFKEQ. V was clipped by 1 base and J by 10 bases, with 5 bases between them. This chain's CDR3 is CASSQAQSPLHF. The CDR3 bases are TGTGCCAGCAGCCAAGCTCAATCACCCCTCCACTTT.

V gene TRBV20-1 combines with J gene TRBJ2-3; D not resolved. The CDR3 runs to 12 residues. V gave up 4 bases and J gave up 3 bases, with 8 bases separating them. The germline CDR1 and CDR2 sequences are DFQATT and SNEGSKA (reference sequence). CDR3 region: CSANMDTDTQYF. CDR3 nucleotide sequence: TGCAGTGCTAATATGGATACAGATACGCAGTATTTT.

Points on this clonotype: The junction departs from germline at one end; a sequencing error may be responsible. The V call is TRBV28, the J call TRBJ2-3; D unclear. CDR3 length: 11 residues. Germline CDR1 MDHEN, CDR2 SYDVKM. This chain's CDR3 is CACSFTDTQYF. The DNA for the CDR3 is TGTGCCTGCAGTTTCACGGATACGCAGTATTTT.

The chain uses TRBV6-1 and TRBJ1-1; D is uncertain. Looked up from germline, CDR1 is MNHNS and CDR2 is SASEGT. The length of the CDR3 is 14 residues. V lost 0 bases to trimming and J lost 12 bases, with 17 bases between them. Here the CDR3 DNA reads TGTGCCAGCAGTGAAGCGCGGGGTAAATCGGTGTCTTTCTTT. Its translation is CASSEARGKSVSFF.

In its sample, this clonotype was seen a few times. CDR3 in amino acids: CASSLDLRGPNYNEQFF. The CDR3 DNA reads as TGCGCCAGCAGCTTGGACCTCAGGGGACCGAACTACAATGAGCAGTTCTTC. The genes are TRBV5-1 and TRBJ2-1, with D perhaps TRBD1 (6 bases). V lost 0 bases to trimming and J lost 3 bases, with 16 bases between them. Germline V gives CDR1 SGHRS, CDR2 YFSETQ. CDR3 length equals 17 residues.

This clonotype was detected a few times. The rearrangement joins TRBV20-1 to TRBJ1-2; 7 bases agree with TRBD1. V lost 3 bases to trimming and J lost 3 bases; unmatched junction nucleotides: 13. The germline gives CDR1 DFQATT, CDR2 SNEGSKA (reference sequence). CDR3 length: 16 residues. CDR3 nucleotide sequence: TGCAGTGCTAGCGCCTCCAGGGGGAAAGCGGACTATGGCTACACCTTC. It translates to CSASASRGKADYGYTF.

In this sample, this clonotype turned up a few times. This chain uses TRBV9 with TRBJ2-3; no firm D call. This CDR3 has 14 residues. The V gene's germline CDR1 is SGDLS and CDR2 YYNGEE. The germline V and J ends were trimmed by 5 bases and 3 bases, with 13 bases remaining between them. CDR3 sequence reads: CASRGHLGTDTQYF. In DNA form, the CDR3 reads TGTGCCAGCAGGGGTCATCTAGGTACAGATACGCAGTATTTT.